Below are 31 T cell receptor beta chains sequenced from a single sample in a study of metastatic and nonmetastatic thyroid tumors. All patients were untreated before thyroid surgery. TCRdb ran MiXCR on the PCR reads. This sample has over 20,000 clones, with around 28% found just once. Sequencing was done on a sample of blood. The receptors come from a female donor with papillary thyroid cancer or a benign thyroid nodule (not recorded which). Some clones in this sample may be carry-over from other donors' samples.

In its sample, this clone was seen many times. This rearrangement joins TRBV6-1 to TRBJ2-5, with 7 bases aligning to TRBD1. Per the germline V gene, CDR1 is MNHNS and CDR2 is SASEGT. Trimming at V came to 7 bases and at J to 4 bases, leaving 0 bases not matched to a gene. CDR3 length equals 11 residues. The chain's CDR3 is CASTGGETQYF. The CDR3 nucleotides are TGTGCCAGCACAGGGGGAGAGACCCAGTACTTC.

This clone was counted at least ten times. In DNA form, the CDR3 reads TGTGCCAGCAGTTCGGGACAGTACGAGCAGTACTTC. Protein: CASSSGQYEQYF. The gene calls are TRBV6-2 or TRBV6-3 and TRBJ2-7; the match to TRBD1 covers 7 bases. V lost 4 bases to trimming and J lost 4 bases; unmatched junction nucleotides: 1. There are 12 residues in the CDR3. The germline CDR1 and CDR2 sequences are MNHEY and SVGEGT.

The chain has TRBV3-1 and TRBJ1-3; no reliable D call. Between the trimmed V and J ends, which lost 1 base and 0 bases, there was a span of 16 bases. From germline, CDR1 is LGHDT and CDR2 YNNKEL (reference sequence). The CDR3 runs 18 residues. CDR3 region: CASSQVASYLISGNTIYF. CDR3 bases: TGTGCCAGCAGCCAAGTGGCATCATACTTGATCTCTGGAAACACCATATATTTT.

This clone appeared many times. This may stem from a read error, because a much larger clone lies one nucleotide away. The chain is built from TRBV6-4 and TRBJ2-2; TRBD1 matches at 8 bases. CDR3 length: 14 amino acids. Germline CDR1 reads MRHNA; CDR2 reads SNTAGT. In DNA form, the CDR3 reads TGTGCCAGCAGAAACAGGGGGGAAACCGGGGAGCTGCTTTTT. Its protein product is CASRNRGETGELLF.

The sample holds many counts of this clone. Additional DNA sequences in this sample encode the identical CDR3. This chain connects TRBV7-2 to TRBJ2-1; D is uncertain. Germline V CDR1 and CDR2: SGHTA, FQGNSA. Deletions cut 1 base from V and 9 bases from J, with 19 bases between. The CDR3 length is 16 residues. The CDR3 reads CASSLVATTDTFEQFF. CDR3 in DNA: TGTGCCAGCAGCTTAGTTGCCACAACCGACACGTTTGAGCAGTTCTTC.

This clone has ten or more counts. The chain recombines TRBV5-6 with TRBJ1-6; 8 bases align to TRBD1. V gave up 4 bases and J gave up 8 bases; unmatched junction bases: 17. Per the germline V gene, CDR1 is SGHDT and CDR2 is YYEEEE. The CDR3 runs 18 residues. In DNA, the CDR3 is TGTGCCAGCAGCCCACCACCCCCAGGGGGCAGGGGGGATTCACCCCTCCACTTT. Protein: CASSPPPPGGRGDSPLHF. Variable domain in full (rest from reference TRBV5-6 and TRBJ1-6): DAGVTQSPTHLIKTRGQQVTLRCSPKSGHDTVSWYQQALGQGPQFIFQYYEEEERQRGNFPDRFSGHQFPNYSSELNVNALLLGDSALYLCASSPPPPGGRGDSPLHFGNGTRLTVT.

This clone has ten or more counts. CDR3 sequence: CASSYLGFREQYF. The CDR3 DNA is TGTGCCAGCAGTTATCTGGGTTTTCGAGAGCAGTACTTC. V gene TRBV6-2 or TRBV6-3 combines with J gene TRBJ2-7, with D uncertain. CDR1 is MNHEY, CDR2 SVGEGT, per germline. The CDR3 totals 13 residues. The germline V and J ends were trimmed by 3 bases and 7 bases, with 13 bases remaining between them.

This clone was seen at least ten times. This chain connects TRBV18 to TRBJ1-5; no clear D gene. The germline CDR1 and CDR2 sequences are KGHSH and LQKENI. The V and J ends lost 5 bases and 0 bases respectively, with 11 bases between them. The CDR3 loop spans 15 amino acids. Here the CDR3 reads CASSSTGYSNQPQHF. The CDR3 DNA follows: TGTGCCAGCTCATCCACCGGATATAGCAATCAGCCCCAGCATTTT.

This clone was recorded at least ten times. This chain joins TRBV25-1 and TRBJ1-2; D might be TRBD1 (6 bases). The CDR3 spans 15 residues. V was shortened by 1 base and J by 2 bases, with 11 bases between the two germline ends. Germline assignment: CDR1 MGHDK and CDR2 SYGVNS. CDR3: CASSESRGLNYGYTF. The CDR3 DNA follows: TGTGCCAGCAGTGAATCCCGGGGGCTAAACTATGGCTACACCTTC.

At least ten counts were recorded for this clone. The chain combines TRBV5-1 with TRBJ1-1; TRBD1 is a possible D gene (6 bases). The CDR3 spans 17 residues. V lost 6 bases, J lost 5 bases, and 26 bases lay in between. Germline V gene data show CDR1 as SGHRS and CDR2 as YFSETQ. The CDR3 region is CASTRLGGSNWGTEAFF. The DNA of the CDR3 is TGCGCCAGCACCCGGCTTGGGGGCTCGAATTGGGGTACTGAAGCTTTCTTT.

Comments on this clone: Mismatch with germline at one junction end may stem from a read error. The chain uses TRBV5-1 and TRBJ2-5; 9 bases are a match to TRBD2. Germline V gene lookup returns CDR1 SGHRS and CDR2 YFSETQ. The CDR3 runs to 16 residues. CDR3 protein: CARSAGRREGRKTQYF. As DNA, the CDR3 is TGCGCCCGCAGCGCCGGGCGGCGGGAGGGCCGCAAGACCCAGTACTTC.

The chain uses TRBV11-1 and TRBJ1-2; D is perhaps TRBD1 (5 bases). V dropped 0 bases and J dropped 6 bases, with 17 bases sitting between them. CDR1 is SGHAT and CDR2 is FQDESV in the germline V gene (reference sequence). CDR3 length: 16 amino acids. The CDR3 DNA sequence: TGTGCCAGCAGCTTAGCGTCGTCGGGTAGGGGTCATGGCTACACCTTC. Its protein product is CASSLASSGRGHGYTF.

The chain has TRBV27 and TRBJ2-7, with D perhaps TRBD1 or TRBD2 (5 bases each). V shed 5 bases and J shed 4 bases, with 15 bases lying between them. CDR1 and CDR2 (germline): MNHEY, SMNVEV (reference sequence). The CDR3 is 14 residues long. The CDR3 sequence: CASSLVRGAYEQYF. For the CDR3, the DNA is TGTGCCAGCAGTCTCGTGAGGGGCGCTTACGAGCAGTACTTC.

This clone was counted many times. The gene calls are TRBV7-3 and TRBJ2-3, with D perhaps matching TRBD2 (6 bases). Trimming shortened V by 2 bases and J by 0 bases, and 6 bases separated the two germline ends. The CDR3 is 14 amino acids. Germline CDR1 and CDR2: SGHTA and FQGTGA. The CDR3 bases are TGTGCCAGCAGCTTAGGGACTAGCACAGATACGCAGTATTTT. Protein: CASSLGTSTDTQYF.

This CDR3 is CASSLRLEAGELFF. The CDR3 DNA sequence: TGTGCCAGCAGCTTGCGCCTCGAGGCCGGGGAGCTGTTTTTT. The chain recombines TRBV5-4 with TRBJ2-2; D ambiguous. Germline CDR1 SGHNT, CDR2 YYREEE (reference sequence). This CDR3 region has 14 residues. Trimming removed 1 base from V and 6 bases from J, with 10 bases in between. Full variable domain (outside the CDR3, taken from reference TRBV5-4 and TRBJ2-2): ETGVTQSPTHLIKTRGQQVTLRCSSQSGHNTVSWYQQALGQGPQFIFQYYREEENGRGNFPPRFSGLQFPNYSSELNVNALELDDSALYLCASSLRLEAGELFFGEGSRLTVL.

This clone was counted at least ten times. The CDR3: CASSQAGGQETQYF. CDR3 in DNA: TGTGCCAGCAGCCAGGCGGGGGGGCAAGAGACCCAGTACTTC. The V and J genes are TRBV4-2 and TRBJ2-5, with 9 positions matching TRBD2. The CDR3 runs 14 residues. V lost 3 bases and J lost 2; bases outside the gene matches: 1. CDR1 is LGHNA and CDR2 is YNFKEQ in the germline V gene.

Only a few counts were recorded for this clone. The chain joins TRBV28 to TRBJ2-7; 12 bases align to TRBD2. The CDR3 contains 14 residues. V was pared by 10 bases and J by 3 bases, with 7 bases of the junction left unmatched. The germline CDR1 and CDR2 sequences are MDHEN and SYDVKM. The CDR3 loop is CATQTSGRLYEQYF. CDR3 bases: TGTGCCACACAAACTAGCGGGAGGCTCTACGAGCAGTACTTC.

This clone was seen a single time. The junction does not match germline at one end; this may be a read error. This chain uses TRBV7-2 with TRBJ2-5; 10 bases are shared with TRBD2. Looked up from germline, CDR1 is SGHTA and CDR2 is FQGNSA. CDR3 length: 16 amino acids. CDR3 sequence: CACSLSPSGGHETQYF. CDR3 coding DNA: TGTGCCTGCAGCTTATCCCCTAGCGGGGGTCATGAGACCCAGTACTTC. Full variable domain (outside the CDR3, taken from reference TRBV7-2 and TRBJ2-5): GAGVSQSPSNKVTEKGKDVELRCDPISGHTALYWYRQSLGQGLEFLIYFQGNSAPDKSGLPSDRFSAERTGGSVSTLTIQRTQQEDSAVYLCACSLSPSGGHETQYFGPGTRLLVL.

The CDR3: CASSLGWGAQGTEAFF. CDR3 coding DNA: TGTGCCAGCAGCTTAGGGTGGGGCGCCCAGGGCACTGAAGCTTTCTTT. The chain joins TRBV7-8 to TRBJ1-1; maybe TRBD1 (5 bases). The length of the CDR3 is 16 residues. Germline loops: CDR1 SGHVS, CDR2 FQNEAQ. V dropped 1 base and J dropped 4 bases, with 16 bases sitting between them.

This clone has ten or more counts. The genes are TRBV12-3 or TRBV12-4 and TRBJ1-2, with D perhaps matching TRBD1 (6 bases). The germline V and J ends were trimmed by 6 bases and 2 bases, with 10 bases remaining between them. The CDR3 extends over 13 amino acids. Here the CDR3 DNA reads TGTGCCAGCAGCAGACAGGAAAACTATGGCTACACCTTC. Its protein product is CASSRQENYGYTF.

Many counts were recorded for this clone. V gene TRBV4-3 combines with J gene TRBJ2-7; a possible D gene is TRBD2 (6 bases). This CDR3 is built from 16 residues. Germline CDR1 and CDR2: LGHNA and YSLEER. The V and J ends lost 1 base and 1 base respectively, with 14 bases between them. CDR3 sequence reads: CASSQVGTSRSYEQYF. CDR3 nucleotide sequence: TGCGCCAGCAGCCAAGTAGGGACTTCCAGGTCCTACGAGCAGTACTTC.

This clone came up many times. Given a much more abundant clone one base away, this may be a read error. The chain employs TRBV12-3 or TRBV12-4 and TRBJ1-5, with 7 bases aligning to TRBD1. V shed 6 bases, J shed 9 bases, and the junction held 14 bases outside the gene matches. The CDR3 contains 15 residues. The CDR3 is CASSMSDRYYPPQHF. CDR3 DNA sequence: TGTGCCAGCAGCATGTCGGACAGGTACTATCCGCCCCAGCATTTT.

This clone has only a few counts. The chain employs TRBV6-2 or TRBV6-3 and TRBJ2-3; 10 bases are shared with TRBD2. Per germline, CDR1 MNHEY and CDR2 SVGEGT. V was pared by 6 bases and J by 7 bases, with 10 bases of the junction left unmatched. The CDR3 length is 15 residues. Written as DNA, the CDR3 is TGTGCCAGCAGCCAAGATGCACTAGCGGGGTATACGCAGTATTTT. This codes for CASSQDALAGYTQYF.

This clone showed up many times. CDR3 DNA sequence: TGTGCCAGCAGTGAAGCTAGCGGGGGGACCACAGATACGCAGTATTTT. Translating it yields CASSEASGGTTDTQYF. The V gene is TRBV6-4, the J gene TRBJ2-3; TRBD2 matches 11 bases. Germline CDR1 and CDR2: MRHNA and SNTAGT. This CDR3 comprises 16 residues. V lost 3 bases to trimming and J lost 2 bases; unmatched junction nucleotides: 4.

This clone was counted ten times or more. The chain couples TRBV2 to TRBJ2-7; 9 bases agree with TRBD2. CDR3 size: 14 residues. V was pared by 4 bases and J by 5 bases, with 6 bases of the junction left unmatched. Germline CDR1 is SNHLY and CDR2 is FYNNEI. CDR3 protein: CASSAGLASHEQYF. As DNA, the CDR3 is TGTGCCAGCAGTGCAGGACTAGCGTCCCACGAGCAGTACTTC.

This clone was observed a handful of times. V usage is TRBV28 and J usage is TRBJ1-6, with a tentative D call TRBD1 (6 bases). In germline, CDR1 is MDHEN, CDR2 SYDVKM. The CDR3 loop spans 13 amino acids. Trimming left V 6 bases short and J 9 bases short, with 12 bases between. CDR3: CASRGAALSPLHF. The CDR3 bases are TGTGCCAGCAGGGGGGCGGCTCTTTCACCCCTCCACTTT.

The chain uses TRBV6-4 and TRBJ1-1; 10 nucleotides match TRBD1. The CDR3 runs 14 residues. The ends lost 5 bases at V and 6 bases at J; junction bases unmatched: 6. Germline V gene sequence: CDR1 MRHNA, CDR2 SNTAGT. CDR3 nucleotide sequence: TGTGCCAGCAGTCGGACAGGGGGAAACTCTGAAGCTTTCTTT. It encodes CASSRTGGNSEAFF.

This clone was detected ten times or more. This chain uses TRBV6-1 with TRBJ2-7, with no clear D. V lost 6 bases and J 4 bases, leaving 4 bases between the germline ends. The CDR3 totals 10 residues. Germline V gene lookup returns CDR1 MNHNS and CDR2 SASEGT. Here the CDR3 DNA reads TGTGCCAGCAGACAATACGAGCAGTACTTC. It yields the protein CASRQYEQYF.

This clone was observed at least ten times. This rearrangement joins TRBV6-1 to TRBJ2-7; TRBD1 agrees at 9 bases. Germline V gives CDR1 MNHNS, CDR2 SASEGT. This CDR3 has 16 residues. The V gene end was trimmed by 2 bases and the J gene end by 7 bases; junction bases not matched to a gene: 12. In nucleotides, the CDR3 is TGTGCCAGCAGTGAACCGGGACAGGGCATGCTACGGGAGCAGTACTTC. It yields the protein CASSEPGQGMLREQYF.

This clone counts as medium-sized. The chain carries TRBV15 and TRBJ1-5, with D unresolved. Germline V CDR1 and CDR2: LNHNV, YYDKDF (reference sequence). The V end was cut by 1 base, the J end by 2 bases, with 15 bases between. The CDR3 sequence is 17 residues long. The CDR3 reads CATSRGWASGGNQPQHF. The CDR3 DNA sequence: TGTGCCACCAGCAGAGGATGGGCTTCGGGAGGCAATCAGCCCCAGCATTTT. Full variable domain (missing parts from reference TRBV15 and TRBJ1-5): DAMVIQNPRYQVTQFGKPVTLSCSQTLNHNVMYWYQQKSSQAPKLLFHYYDKDFNNEADTPDNFQSRRPNTSFCFLDIRSPGLGDTAMYLCATSRGWASGGNQPQHFGDGTRLSIL.

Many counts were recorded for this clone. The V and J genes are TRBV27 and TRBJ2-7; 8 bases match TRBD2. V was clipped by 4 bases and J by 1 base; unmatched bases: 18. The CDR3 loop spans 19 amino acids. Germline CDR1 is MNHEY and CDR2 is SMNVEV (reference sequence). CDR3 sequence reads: CASSSPAGGLATRSYEQYF. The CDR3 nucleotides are TGTGCCAGCAGTTCTCCTGCCGGAGGACTAGCTACCAGATCCTACGAGCAGTACTTC.